These 27 T cell receptor beta chains share one sample of origin, sequenced in a study of shared clonotypes between healthy human individuals. Data came from immunoSEQ multiplex PCR; TCRdb stores just in-frame clones and leaves some out. This table has about 820,000 clones, 92% appearing once. CD8 cells classed as naive were CD45RO-negative and positively selected for CCR7, excluding terminally differentiated effector memory CD45RA+ cells. What was sequenced was naive CD8+ T cells sorted from blood. All receptors come from a man aged 25-45 years in good health.

This chain uses TRBV28 with TRBJ1-4; TRBD1 agrees at 9 bases. V shed 4 bases, J shed 8 bases, and the junction held 11 bases outside the gene matches. This CDR3 is 16 amino acids long. Germline V lookup: CDR1 MDHEN, CDR2 SYDVKM. CDR3: CASSSAKDRGREKLFF. In DNA form, the CDR3 reads TGTGCCAGCAGTTCCGCTAAGGACAGGGGTAGGGAAAAACTGTTTTTT.

The CDR3 region is CASIPDTQYF. CDR3 sequence (DNA): TGTGCCAGCATCCCAGATACGCAGTATTTT. The genes are TRBV2 and TRBJ2-3; D remains ambiguous. V dropped 7 bases and J dropped 4 bases, with 3 bases sitting between them. The CDR3 spans 10 residues. Germline assignment: CDR1 SNHLY and CDR2 FYNNEI.

This chain connects TRBV5-5 to TRBJ2-1, with D unresolved. Trimming shortened V by 0 bases and J by 8 bases, and 12 bases separated the two germline ends. Germline CDR1 is SGHKS and CDR2 is YYEKEE (reference sequence). The CDR3 sequence is 14 residues long. In DNA form, the CDR3 reads TGTGCCAGCAGCTTGGATCACCGACTTGATGAGCAGTTCTTC. Translating it yields CASSLDHRLDEQFF.

This chain uses TRBV4-1 with TRBJ2-3, with 12 nucleotides matching TRBD2. Looked up from germline, CDR1 is MGHRA and CDR2 is YSYEKL. J gave up 3 bases and V 3 bases, and 4 bases lay outside the gene matches. The CDR3 extends over 16 amino acids. The CDR3 protein is CASSHLAGGLTDTQYF. CDR3 sequence (DNA): TGCGCCAGCAGCCATCTAGCGGGAGGGCTAACAGATACGCAGTATTTT.

The V gene is TRBV11-2, the J gene TRBJ2-5, with 14 bases aligning to TRBD2. Germline CDR1 reads SGHAT; CDR2 reads FQNNGV. V shed 1 base, J shed 1 base, and the junction held 8 bases outside the gene matches. This CDR3 is built from 19 residues. In DNA form, the CDR3 reads TGTGCCAGCAGCTTAGTTTGGACTAGCGGGAGGAGGGGCCAAGAGACCCAGTACTTC. Its translation: CASSLVWTSGRRGQETQYF.

The V gene is TRBV28, the J gene TRBJ2-3, with a possible D match to TRBD1 (6 bases). The CDR3 sequence is 16 residues long. Trimming pared 2 bases from V and 2 bases from J, leaving 14 bases between. Germline V lookup: CDR1 MDHEN, CDR2 SYDVKM. The CDR3, as DNA: TGTGCCAGCAGTTTAGACCAGGGGATCTCCACAGATACGCAGTATTTT. This gives the protein CASSLDQGISTDTQYF.

This clone appeared a single time. The CDR3 sequence: CASSPPDSGNTIYF. The CDR3 nucleotides are TGTGCCAGCAGCCCTCCGGACAGCGGGAACACCATATATTTT. The chain links TRBV9 to TRBJ1-3, with a tentative D call TRBD1 (6 bases). Germline CDR1 reads SGDLS; CDR2 reads YYNGEE. This CDR3 is 14 amino acids long. Trimming shortened V by 4 bases and J by 7 bases, and 15 bases separated the two germline ends.

This clone was found a few times. The chain couples TRBV2 to TRBJ2-7, with D perhaps matching TRBD1 (5 bases). Germline values: CDR1 SNHLY, CDR2 FYNNEI. V shed 3 bases and J shed 2 bases, with 8 bases lying between them. This CDR3 contains 13 residues. The chain's CDR3 is CASSDPRAYEQYF. The CDR3 DNA is TGTGCCAGCAGTGATCCCAGGGCCTACGAGCAGTACTTC.

The V and J genes are TRBV27 and TRBJ1-5; no clear D gene. Germline CDR1 and CDR2: MNHEY and SMNVEV (reference sequence). Trimming removed 3 bases from V and 4 bases from J, with 13 bases in between. This CDR3 is 15 amino acids long. CDR3 loop: CASSFSPGENQPQHF. CDR3 coding DNA: TGTGCCAGCAGTTTTAGTCCCGGGGAGAATCAGCCCCAGCATTTT.

The J gene is TRBJ2-3, the V gene TRBV28; TRBD1 agrees at 12 bases. Germline-derived CDR1 and CDR2 are MDHEN and SYDVKM. V gave up 2 bases and J gave up 4 bases; unmatched junction bases: 16. The CDR3 is made up of 20 amino acids. In nucleotides, the CDR3 is TGTGCCAGCAGTTTAAGGGACAGGGGGCTGCCGGGGTCCTCCCCAGATACGCAGTATTTT. Its translation: CASSLRDRGLPGSSPDTQYF.

The genes are TRBV4-3 and TRBJ2-7; perhaps TRBD1 as D (5 bases). The CDR3 is 14 residues long. The V end was cut by 1 base, the J end by 3 bases, with 10 bases between. The germline gives CDR1 LGHNA, CDR2 YSLEER. CDR3 bases: TGCGCCAGCAGCCAAGGGGCAGGGCTCTACGAGCAGTACTTC. Encoded protein: CASSQGAGLYEQYF.

This rearrangement joins TRBV13 to TRBJ1-2, with D tentatively TRBD1 (6 bases). CDR1 and CDR2 (germline): PRHDT, FYEKMQ (reference sequence). The CDR3 is made up of 15 amino acids. Trimming shortened V by 2 bases and J by 1 base, and 11 bases separated the two germline ends. DNA for the CDR3: TGTGCCAGCAGCTTATGGGGGGCGAATAACTATGGCTACACCTTC. Its translation is CASSLWGANNYGYTF.

The chain uses TRBV4-3 and TRBJ2-7; 11 nucleotides match TRBD2. V was pared by 1 base and J by 6 bases, with 8 bases of the junction left unmatched. Per germline, CDR1 LGHNA and CDR2 YSLEER. CDR3 length: 16 residues. The CDR3 DNA reads as TGCGCCAGCAGCCAAGGAAGGGCTAGCGGGAGGAGCGAGCAGTACTTC. It codes for CASSQGRASGRSEQYF.

The V and J genes are TRBV19 and TRBJ1-5; unclear D gene. The CDR3 spans 14 residues. V was shortened by 4 bases and J by 3 bases, with 10 bases between the two germline ends. Germline V gene sequence: CDR1 LNHDA, CDR2 SQIVND (reference sequence). CDR3: CASSNLQLNQPQHF. The CDR3 coding sequence is TGTGCCAGTAGTAATTTACAGCTCAATCAGCCCCAGCATTTT.

The CDR3 region is CASSDIDTDTQYF. The CDR3 coding sequence is TGTGCCAGCAGTGATATAGACACAGATACGCAGTATTTT. The chain joins TRBV2 to TRBJ2-3; D call uncertain. Trimming stripped 3 bases from V and 2 bases from J, with 6 bases between. The CDR3 sequence is 13 residues long. From germline, CDR1 is SNHLY and CDR2 FYNNEI.

About this clone itself: This sample also contains other DNA sequences that code for the same CDR3. This chain links TRBV4-3 with TRBJ2-7; 12 bases agree with TRBD2. The germline gives CDR1 LGHNA, CDR2 YSLEER. The CDR3 loop spans 15 amino acids. With V trimmed by 1 base and J by 4 bases, 2 bases remained unmatched. The CDR3 loop is CASSQGTSGVYEQYF. CDR3 nucleotides: TGCGCCAGCAGCCAAGGGACTAGCGGGGTTTACGAGCAGTACTTC.

This chain uses TRBV29-1 with TRBJ1-1, with unresolved D. Per germline, CDR1 SQVTM and CDR2 ANQGSEA. The V end lost 5 bases, the J end lost 3 bases, and 10 bases lay between the germline ends. This CDR3 comprises 12 residues. CDR3 bases: TGCAGCGTTTTGGCAGGTTACACTGAAGCTTTCTTT. It specifies CSVLAGYTEAFF.

The CDR3 bases are TGTGCCAGCAGTGAATATAATCTGGGGGCGGGACAGCCCCAGCATTTT. Translating gives CASSEYNLGAGQPQHF. V gene TRBV6-1 combines with J gene TRBJ1-5; the D gene is possibly TRBD1 (6 bases). Trimming pared 2 bases from V and 7 bases from J, leaving 18 bases between. The CDR3 spans 16 residues. In germline, CDR1 is MNHNS, CDR2 SASEGT.

The chain recombines TRBV4-1 with TRBJ1-4; possible D gene TRBD1, 5 bases. V was clipped by 0 bases and J by 4 bases, with 15 bases between them. CDR1 is MGHRA and CDR2 is YSYEKL in the germline V gene. The CDR3 contains 17 residues. This CDR3 reads CASSQDRGGAYNEKLFF. The CDR3 DNA sequence: TGCGCCAGCAGCCAAGATAGGGGCGGCGCTTATAATGAAAAACTGTTTTTT.

The V gene is TRBV6-1, the J gene TRBJ2-3; D remains ambiguous. Germline CDR1 reads MNHNS; CDR2 reads SASEGT. Deletions cut 1 base from V and 2 bases from J, with 13 bases between. This CDR3 is built from 16 residues. CDR3 DNA: TGTGCCAGCAGTGAAGTAACCGGATTTCTCACAGATACGCAGTATTTT. This gives the protein CASSEVTGFLTDTQYF.

V and J are TRBV7-2 and TRBJ2-1; TRBD2 aligns across 16 bases. This CDR3 spans 17 amino acids. From germline, CDR1 is SGHTA and CDR2 FQGNSA. V dropped 0 bases and J dropped 7; count of bases not matched to a gene: 3. DNA for the CDR3: TGTGCCAGCAGCTTAGCCCCGGGACTAGCGGGGGGGAATGAGCAGTTCTTC. Amino acids: CASSLAPGLAGGNEQFF.

Remarks on this clone: The sample carries other DNA sequences with the same CDR3. V gene TRBV6-5 combines with J gene TRBJ1-2; the D is unclear. Germline V gene sequence: CDR1 MNHEY, CDR2 SVGAGI. With 2 bases removed from V and 6 bases from J, the gap between germline ends came to 13 bases. CDR3 length: 14 amino acids. The CDR3 coding sequence is TGTGCCAGCAGTTACAGTGTTGGACTAGATGGCTACACCTTC. Residues: CASSYSVGLDGYTF.

The gene calls are TRBV27 and TRBJ2-1; 9 positions match TRBD2. Germline CDR1 reads MNHEY; CDR2 reads SMNVEV (reference sequence). CDR3 length: 14 amino acids. J gave up 6 bases and V 6 bases, and 6 bases lay outside the gene matches. CDR3 DNA sequence: TGTGCCAGCAGAATTAGCGGGAGAGGCAATGAGCAGTTCTTC. As protein: CASRISGRGNEQFF.

The chain links TRBV9 to TRBJ2-1, with D perhaps matching TRBD1 (7 bases). CDR1 and CDR2 from the germline V gene are SGDLS and YYNGEE. Between the trimmed V and J ends, which lost 4 bases and 8 bases, there was a span of 13 bases. The CDR3 has 13 amino acids. The chain's CDR3 is CASSNGGGDEQFF. DNA for the CDR3: TGTGCCAGCAGCAACGGAGGGGGCGATGAGCAGTTCTTC.

On this clone itself: The sample carries other DNA sequences with the same CDR3. V and J are TRBV25-1 and TRBJ2-7; D ambiguous. The germline V gene encodes CDR1 MGHDK and CDR2 SYGVNS. Trimming removed 5 bases from V and 4 bases from J, with 9 bases in between. The CDR3 is made up of 12 amino acids. The CDR3: CASSPSSYEQYF. CDR3 DNA sequence: TGTGCCAGCAGTCCCAGTTCTTACGAGCAGTACTTC.

The DNA for the CDR3 is TGCGCCAGCAGCCGGCTTGGAGAGGGGGTAAGGAGCACTGAAGCTTTCTTT. Encoded protein: CASSRLGEGVRSTEAFF. V is TRBV4-1 and J is TRBJ1-1; a weak D match, TRBD1 (6 bases). Germline CDR1 reads MGHRA; CDR2 reads YSYEKL. Trimming removed 4 bases at V and 4 bases at J, with 22 bases between. CDR3 length: 17 residues.

The V gene is TRBV4-3, the J gene TRBJ1-2; TRBD1 aligns across 7 bases. Germline V gene sequence: CDR1 LGHNA, CDR2 YSLEER. The CDR3 loop spans 15 amino acids. V shed 0 bases, J shed 3 bases, and the junction held 4 bases outside the gene matches. CDR3 region: CASSQESGQDYGYTF. The CDR3 DNA reads TGCGCCAGCAGCCAAGAGTCAGGACAGGACTATGGCTACACCTTC.